This TCR beta chain derives from a study of PD-1 blockade in classical Hodgkin lymphoma. General study results and limits: CD4+ but not CD8+ TCR diversity rose significantly by C4D1. It was reported that newly diagnosed patients had less baseline TCR diversity than healthy donors.

On this clone: Its antigen is unidentified.

Germline assignment: CDR1 KGHSH and CDR2 LQKENI. V shed 3 bases, J shed 3 bases, and the junction held 5 bases outside the gene matches. The CDR3 is made up of 15 amino acids. Exposure to brentuximab vedotin varied, and each patient had relapsed following autologous stem cell transplantation. When best responses were assessed, they were complete response, partial response or progressive disease. Clones were read by immunoSEQ multiplex PCR, and TCRdb kept only the in-frame ones, dropping some. The sample includes about 41,000 clones, roughly 70% of them seen just once. The chain combines TRBV18 with TRBJ1-1, with TRBD1 identical over 9 bases. The clonotype originates from a human donor with classical Hodgkin lymphoma. The starting material was peripheral blood mononuclear cells (PBMCs), obtained at baseline. The CDR3 loop reads CASSPGTGSYTEAFF. The CDR3 DNA reads as TGTGCCAGCTCACCGGGGACAGGGAGTTACACTGAAGCTTTCTTT.